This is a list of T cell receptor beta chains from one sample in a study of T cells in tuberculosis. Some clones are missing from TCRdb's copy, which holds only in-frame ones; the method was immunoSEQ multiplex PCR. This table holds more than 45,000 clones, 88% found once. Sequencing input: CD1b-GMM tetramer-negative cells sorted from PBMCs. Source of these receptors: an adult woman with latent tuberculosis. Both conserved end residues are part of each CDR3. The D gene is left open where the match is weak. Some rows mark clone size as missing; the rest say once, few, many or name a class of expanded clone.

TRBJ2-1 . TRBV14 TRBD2 TGTGCCAGCAGCCAAGATGGACTAGCGGCCTACAATGAGCAGTTCTTC CASSQDGLAAYNEQFF
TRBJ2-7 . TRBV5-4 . TGTGCCAGCAGCTTCAGGGGGGCCTACGAGCAGTACTTC CASSFRGAYEQYF
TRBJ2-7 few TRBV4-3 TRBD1 TGCGCCAGCAGCCACTCCGGGACAGGGGGGTTATACGAGCAGTACTTC CASSHSGTGGLYEQYF
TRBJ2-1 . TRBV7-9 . TGTGCCAGCAGCTCTGGGAGCTACAATGAGCAGTTCTTC CASSSGSYNEQFF
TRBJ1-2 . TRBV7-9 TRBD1 TGTGCCAGCAGCTTTAACGACAGGGACTATGGCTACACCTTC CASSFNDRDYGYTF
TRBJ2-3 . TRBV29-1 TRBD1 TGCAGCGTTGGACAGGGAGGCACAGATACGCAGTATTTT CSVGQGGTDTQYF
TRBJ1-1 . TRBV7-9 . TGTGCCAGCAGACATTGGGGGAGGGCTATGAACACTGAAGCTTTCTTT CASRHWGRAMNTEAFF
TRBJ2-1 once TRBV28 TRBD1 TGTGCCAGCAGTTTCGATCAGGGGGTGCTTACCAATGAGCAGTTCTTC CASSFDQGVLTNEQFF
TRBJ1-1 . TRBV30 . TGTGCCTGGAGTCCCCTTAGCGAAGCTTTCTTT CAWSPLSEAFF
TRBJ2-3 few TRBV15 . TGTGCCACCAGCAGCACTCACCTACCCGGGACTTCCCTTGCAACAGATACGCAGTATTTT CATSSTHLPGTSLATDTQYF
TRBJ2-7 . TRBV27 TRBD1 TGTGCCAGCTCCTGGACAGGGGGATCCTACGAGCAGTACTTC CASSWTGGSYEQYF
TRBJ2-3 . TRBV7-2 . TGTGCCAGCAAATCTAGCGTGGATACGCAGTATTTT CASKSSVDTQYF
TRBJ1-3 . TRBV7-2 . TGTGCCAGCAGCTTTCAGGGCGGAAACACCATATATTTT CASSFQGGNTIYF
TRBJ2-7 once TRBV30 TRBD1 TGTGCCTGGAGAGAGACAGGGTCCGAGCAGTACTTC CAWRETGSEQYF
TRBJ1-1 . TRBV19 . TGTGCCAGTAGTATAATCCAGCGGGGCAACACTGAAGCTTTCTTT CASSIIQRGNTEAFF
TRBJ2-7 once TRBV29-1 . TGCAGCGTTGAAGGAGGTGGTCCCTCACCCTACGAGCAGTACTTC CSVEGGGPSPYEQYF
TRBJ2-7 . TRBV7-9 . TGTGCCAGCAGCTTGGCTCAGGGCCACGAGCAGTACTTC CASSLAQGHEQYF
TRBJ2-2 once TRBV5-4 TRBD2 TGTGCCAGCAGCCCCGGACTAGCGGGGGGGCTAATCGGGGAGCTGTTTTTT CASSPGLAGGLIGELFF
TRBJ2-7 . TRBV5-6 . TGTGCCAGCAGGATCTTGGCAGGGACCTACGAGCAGTACTTC CASRILAGTYEQYF
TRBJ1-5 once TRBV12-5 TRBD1 TGTGCTAGTGGTTTGGTGAAGGGGGCGGTCGGTCAGCCCCAGCATTTT CASGLVKGAVGQPQHF
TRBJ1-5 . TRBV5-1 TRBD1 TGCGCCAGCAGCTTAGGGACAGGGGTCTATCAGCCCCAGCATTTT CASSLGTGVYQPQHF
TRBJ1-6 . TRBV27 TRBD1 TGTGCCAGCAGTACCTCAGGGGGGTCACCCCTCCACTTT CASSTSGGSPLHF
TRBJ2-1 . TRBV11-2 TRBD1 TGTGCCAGCAGCTTAAGACAGGGAAATGAGCAGTTCTTC CASSLRQGNEQFF
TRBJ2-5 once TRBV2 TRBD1 TGTGCCACACAGACAGGGGAAGAGACCCAGTACTTC CATQTGEETQYF
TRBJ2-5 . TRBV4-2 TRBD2 TGTGCCAGCAGCCAAAGCGTCAGCGGGGGGGGTGAAGAGACCCAGTACTTC CASSQSVSGGGEETQYF
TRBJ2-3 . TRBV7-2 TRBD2 TGTGCCAGCAGCTTAGGGGGGGGACCCACAGATACGCAGTATTTT CASSLGGGPTDTQYF
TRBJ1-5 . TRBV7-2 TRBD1 TGTGCCAGCAGCTTATGGGGGACAGACGATCAGCCCCAGCATTTT CASSLWGTDDQPQHF
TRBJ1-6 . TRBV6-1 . TGTGCCAGCAGTGGGGCTTCACCCCTCCACTTT CASSGASPLHF
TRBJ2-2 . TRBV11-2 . TGTGCCAGCAGCTTCGGGGGAGGAGCCGGGGAGCTGTTTTTT CASSFGGGAGELFF
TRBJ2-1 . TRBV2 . TGTGCCAGCCGTGACGATGGGGCCGAGCAGTTCTTC CASRDDGAEQFF
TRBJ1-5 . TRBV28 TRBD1 TGTGCCAGCAGGCGGACAGGGGGCGGCCAGCCCCAGCATTTT CASRRTGGGQPQHF
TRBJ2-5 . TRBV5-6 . TGTGCCAGCAGCTTGGTGTCGCTAGTTCGTTCGGAGACCCAGTACTTC CASSLVSLVRSETQYF
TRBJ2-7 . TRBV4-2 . TGTGCCAGCAGCCAAGATAACGAGCAGTACTTC CASSQDNEQYF
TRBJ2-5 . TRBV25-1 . TGTGCCAGCAGTTCGGGGTCCCAAGAGACCCAGTACTTC CASSSGSQETQYF
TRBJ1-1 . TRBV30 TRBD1 TGTGCCCGAGGGGGACAGGGGGCCGTGAACACTGAAGCTTTCTTT CARGGQGAVNTEAFF
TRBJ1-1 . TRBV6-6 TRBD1 TGTGCCAGCAGACCGGGACAGGTGGTCACTGAAGCTTTCTTT CASRPGQVVTEAFF
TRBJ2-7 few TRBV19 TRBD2 TGTGCCAGTAGTAGTAGCGGGGGGGTCGAGCAGTACTTC CASSSSGGVEQYF
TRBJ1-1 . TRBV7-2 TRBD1 TGTGCCAGCACTATACTCCCGGGGACAGGGGCTTTCTTT CASTILPGTGAFF
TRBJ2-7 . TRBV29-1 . TGCAGCGTTGTGGCAGGGGCAGGAACCTACGAGCAGTACTTC CSVVAGAGTYEQYF
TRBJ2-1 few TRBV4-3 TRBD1 TGCGCCAGCAGCCTGGACAGGGCCCACAATGAGCAGTTCTTC CASSLDRAHNEQFF
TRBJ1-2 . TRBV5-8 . TGTGCCAGCAGCTGGAGGCAGGCAATGACTAACTATGGCTACACCTTC CASSWRQAMTNYGYTF
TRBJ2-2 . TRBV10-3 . TGTGCCATCAGTCAGGACTCACATTCGGGGCTGTTTTTT CAISQDSHSGLFF
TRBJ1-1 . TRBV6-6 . TGTGCCAGCAGTTACGGTAGGAGAATGAACACTGAAGCTTTCTTT CASSYGRRMNTEAFF
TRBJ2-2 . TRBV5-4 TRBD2 TGTGCCAGCAGCCGCCGGGAGGGCGGCCGAGGGGAGCTGTTTTTT CASSRREGGRGELFF
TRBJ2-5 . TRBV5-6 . TGTGCCAGCAGCCCGATCGAGACTCAAGAGACCCAGTACTTC CASSPIETQETQYF
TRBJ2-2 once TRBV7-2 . TGTGCCAGCAGCCGAGGAGAGACGGCCGGGGAGCTGTTTTTT CASSRGETAGELFF
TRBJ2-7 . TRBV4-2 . TGTGCCAGCAGCCAAGATTGGCAGGAATACGAGCAGTACTTC CASSQDWQEYEQYF
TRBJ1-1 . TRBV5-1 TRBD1 TGCGCCAGCAGCTTTGGGACAGGGGGCCACTTAATGCGTCCTAACACTGAAGCTTTCTTT CASSFGTGGHLMRPNTEAFF
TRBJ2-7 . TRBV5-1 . TGCGCCAGCAGCGCCGGGACCTACGAGCAGTACTTC CASSAGTYEQYF
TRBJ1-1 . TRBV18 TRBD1 TGTGCCAGCTCACCACAGGGGGCGACTGAAGCTTTCTTT CASSPQGATEAFF
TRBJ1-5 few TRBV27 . TGTGCCAGCAGTTTACTAGGCCCCTATCAGCCCCAGCATTTT CASSLLGPYQPQHF
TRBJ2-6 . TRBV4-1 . TGCGCCAGCAGCCAAGATCCAGGGACTGGGGCCAACGTCCTGACTTTC CASSQDPGTGANVLTF
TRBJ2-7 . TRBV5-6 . TGTGCCAGCAGCTCTACAGGCGGCGCCTACGAGCAGTACTTC CASSSTGGAYEQYF
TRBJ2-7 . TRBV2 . TGTGCCAGCAGGGCCGACACCTCCTACGAGCAGTACTTC CASRADTSYEQYF